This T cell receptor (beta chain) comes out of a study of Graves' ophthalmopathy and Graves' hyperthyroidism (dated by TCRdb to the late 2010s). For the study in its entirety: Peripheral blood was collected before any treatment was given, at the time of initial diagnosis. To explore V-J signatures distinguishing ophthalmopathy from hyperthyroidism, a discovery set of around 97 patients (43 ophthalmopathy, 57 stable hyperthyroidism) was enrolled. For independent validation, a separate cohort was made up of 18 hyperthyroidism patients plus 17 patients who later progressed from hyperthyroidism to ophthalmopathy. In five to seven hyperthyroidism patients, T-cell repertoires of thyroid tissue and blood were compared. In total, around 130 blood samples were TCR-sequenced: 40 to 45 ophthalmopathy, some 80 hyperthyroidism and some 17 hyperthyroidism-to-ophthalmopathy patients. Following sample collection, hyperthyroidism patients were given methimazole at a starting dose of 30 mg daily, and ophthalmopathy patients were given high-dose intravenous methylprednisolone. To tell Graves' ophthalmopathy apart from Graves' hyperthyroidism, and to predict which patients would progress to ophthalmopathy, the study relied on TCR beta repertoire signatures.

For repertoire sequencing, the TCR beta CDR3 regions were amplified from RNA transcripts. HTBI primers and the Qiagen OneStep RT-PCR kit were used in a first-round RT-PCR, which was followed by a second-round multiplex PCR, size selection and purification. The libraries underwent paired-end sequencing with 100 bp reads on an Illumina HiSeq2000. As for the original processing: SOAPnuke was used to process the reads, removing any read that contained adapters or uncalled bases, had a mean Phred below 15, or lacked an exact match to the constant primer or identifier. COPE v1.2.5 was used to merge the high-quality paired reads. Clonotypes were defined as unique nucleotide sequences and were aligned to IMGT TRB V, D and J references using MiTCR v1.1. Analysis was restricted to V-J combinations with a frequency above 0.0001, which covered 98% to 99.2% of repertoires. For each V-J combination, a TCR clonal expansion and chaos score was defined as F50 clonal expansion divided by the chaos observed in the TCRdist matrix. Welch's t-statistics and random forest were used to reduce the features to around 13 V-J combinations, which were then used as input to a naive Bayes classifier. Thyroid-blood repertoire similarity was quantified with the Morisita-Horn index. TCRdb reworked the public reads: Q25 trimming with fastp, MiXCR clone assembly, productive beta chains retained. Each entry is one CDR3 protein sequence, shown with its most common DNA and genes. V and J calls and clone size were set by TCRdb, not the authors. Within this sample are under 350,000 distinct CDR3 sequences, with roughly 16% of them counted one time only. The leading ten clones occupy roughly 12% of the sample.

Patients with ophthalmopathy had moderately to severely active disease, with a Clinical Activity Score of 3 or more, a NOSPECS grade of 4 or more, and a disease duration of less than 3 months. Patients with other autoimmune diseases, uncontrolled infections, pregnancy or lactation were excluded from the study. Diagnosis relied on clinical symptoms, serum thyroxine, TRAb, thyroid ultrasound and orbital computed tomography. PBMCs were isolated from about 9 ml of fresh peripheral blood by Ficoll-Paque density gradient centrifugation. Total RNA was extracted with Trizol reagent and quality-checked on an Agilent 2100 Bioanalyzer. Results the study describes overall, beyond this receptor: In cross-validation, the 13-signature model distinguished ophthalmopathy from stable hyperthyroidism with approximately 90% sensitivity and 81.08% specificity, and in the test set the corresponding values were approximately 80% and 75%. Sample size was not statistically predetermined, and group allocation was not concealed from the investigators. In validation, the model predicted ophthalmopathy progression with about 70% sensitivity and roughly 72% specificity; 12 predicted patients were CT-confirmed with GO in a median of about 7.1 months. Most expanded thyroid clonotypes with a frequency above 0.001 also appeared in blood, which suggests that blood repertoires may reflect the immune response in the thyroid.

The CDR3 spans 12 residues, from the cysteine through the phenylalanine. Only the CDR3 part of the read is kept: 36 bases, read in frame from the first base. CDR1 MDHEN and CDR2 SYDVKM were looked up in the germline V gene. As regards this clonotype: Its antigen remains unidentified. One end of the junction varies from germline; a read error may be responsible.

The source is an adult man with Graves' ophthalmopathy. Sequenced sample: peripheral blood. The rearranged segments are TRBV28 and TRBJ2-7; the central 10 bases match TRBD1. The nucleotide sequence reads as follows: TGTGCCAGCAGTTTCCCCGGGACAGGGGTACACTTC. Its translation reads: CASSFPGTGVHF.